What follows are 26 T cell receptor beta chains derived from one specimen sequenced in a study of T cells in Graves' hyperthyroidism and ophthalmopathy. The CDR3 regions of TCR beta were amplified from RNA transcripts. Primed by the HTBI set, a first-round RT-PCR was run on the TCR CDR3. TCRdb itself ran the multiplex PCR reads through MiXCR, one entry per CDR3 protein. This table has a few hundred thousand distinct CDR3 sequences, nearly 15% appearing once. Input material: blood. The source is a woman between 45 and 60 years old with Graves' hyperthyroidism that later progressed to Graves' ophthalmopathy.

At least ten counts were recorded for this clonotype. The V call is TRBV30, the J call TRBJ2-2; TRBD2 matches at 11 bases. CDR1 is GTSNPN, CDR2 SVGIG, per germline (reference sequence). This CDR3 has 14 residues. Trimming took 3 bases from V and 7 from J; bases not matched to a gene: 4. CDR3 sequence: CAWSRTSGLGELFF. As DNA, the CDR3 is TGTGCCTGGAGCCGGACTAGCGGGCTCGGGGAGCTGTTTTTT.

This clonotype was seen at least ten times. The J gene is TRBJ2-1, the V gene TRBV27; 8 bases agree with TRBD2. CDR1 and CDR2 from the germline V gene are MNHEY and SMNVEV (reference sequence). V shed 6 bases and J 3 bases; nucleotides not matched to a gene: 7. The CDR3 has 15 residues. The CDR3 coding sequence is TGTGCCAGCAGGGGGAAGGCGGGAGGCTACAATGAGCAGTTCTTC. Residues: CASRGKAGGYNEQFF.

The CDR3 DNA follows: TGTGCCAGCAGCCAAGTGGGGTCCTACAATGAGCAGTTCTTC. Its translation: CASSQVGSYNEQFF. This sequence joins TRBV4-2 and TRBJ2-1, with unresolved D. Between the trimmed V and J ends, which lost 1 base and 1 base, there was a span of 5 bases. Per germline, CDR1 LGHNA and CDR2 YNFKEQ. This CDR3 is built from 14 residues.

V gene TRBV27 combines with J gene TRBJ1-3, with D uncertain. Germline V gene sequence: CDR1 MNHEY, CDR2 SMNVEV (reference sequence). The V and J ends lost 0 bases and 4 bases respectively, with 7 bases between them. There are 14 residues in the CDR3. The CDR3 DNA sequence: TGTGCCAGCAGTTTATCTGGCAGGGGAAACACCATATATTTT. It specifies CASSLSGRGNTIYF.

This clonotype has at least ten counts. The chain recombines TRBV12-3 or TRBV12-4 with TRBJ2-7; the D is unclear. The ends were cut back, 1 base at V and 3 bases at J, with 7 bases in the middle. CDR3 size: 13 residues. The CDR3 here is CASSLEGNYEQYF. DNA of the CDR3: TGTGCCAGCAGTTTAGAAGGGAACTACGAGCAGTACTTC.

This clonotype showed up many times. The J gene is TRBJ2-2, the V gene TRBV6-1, with D possibly matching TRBD1 (5 bases). The CDR3 is made up of 14 amino acids. The V and J ends lost 6 bases and 3 bases respectively, with 11 bases between them. Germline lookup yields CDR1 MNHNS and CDR2 SASEGT. CDR3 sequence: CASSILGDTGELFF. CDR3 coding DNA: TGTGCCAGCAGCATTCTAGGGGACACCGGGGAGCTGTTTTTT.

The chain joins TRBV12-3 or TRBV12-4 to TRBJ2-1, with D perhaps TRBD2 (6 bases). Deletions cut 8 bases from V and 0 bases from J, with 11 bases between. The CDR3 totals 14 residues. CDR3 in DNA: TGTGCCAGCGGGGGGTCTAGCTCCTACAATGAGCAGTTCTTC. It is translated as CASGGSSSYNEQFF.

This clonotype was observed a handful of times. V is TRBV9 and J is TRBJ2-1, with 11 bases fitting TRBD2. The CDR3 covers 15 residues. After removal of 1 base from V and 8 bases from J, the junction contained 5 bases not matched to a gene. Germline CDR1 and CDR2: SGDLS and YYNGEE. This CDR3 reads CASSVLAGGPDEQFF. In nucleotides, the CDR3 is TGTGCCAGCAGCGTATTAGCGGGAGGGCCCGATGAGCAGTTCTTC.

The CDR3 loop is CSVDGTGGKGGPYNEQFF. The CDR3 DNA sequence: TGCAGCGTTGACGGGACAGGGGGGAAGGGGGGGCCATACAATGAGCAGTTCTTC. J is TRBJ2-1 and V is TRBV29-1, with 11 bases identical to TRBD1. J lost 4 bases, V lost 3 bases, and 14 bases had no gene match. The CDR3 loop spans 18 amino acids. CDR1 SQVTM and CDR2 ANQGSEA come from the germline V gene.

The chain combines TRBV5-5 with TRBJ2-5; 7 nucleotides match TRBD2. The CDR3 has 16 residues. Germline V CDR1 and CDR2: SGHKS, YYEKEE (reference sequence). With 4 bases clipped from V and 2 bases from J, the junction kept 11 bases outside the gene matches. CDR3 protein: CASSPGGGIGQETQYF. The CDR3 nucleotides are TGTGCCAGCAGCCCTGGGGGGGGGATCGGGCAAGAGACCCAGTACTTC.

This clonotype has only a few counts. This rearrangement joins TRBV9 to TRBJ2-1, with 8 positions matching TRBD2. CDR3 size: 13 residues. From germline, CDR1 is SGDLS and CDR2 YYNGEE. J lost 7 bases, V lost 3 bases, and 3 bases had no gene match. The CDR3 is CASSATGGNEQFF. CDR3 sequence (DNA): TGTGCCAGCAGCGCCACGGGAGGGAATGAGCAGTTCTTC.

This clonotype was detected ten times or more. The V and J genes are TRBV20-1 and TRBJ2-1; no clear D gene. Germline values: CDR1 DFQATT, CDR2 SNEGSKA (reference sequence). The CDR3 length is 13 residues. The V and J ends lost 8 bases and 0 bases respectively, with 11 bases between them. The DNA of the CDR3 is TGCAGTCCGACGGGCAGCTCCTACAATGAGCAGTTCTTC. Its translation: CSPTGSSYNEQFF.

The chain carries TRBV5-6 and TRBJ2-5, with D possibly TRBD1 on 6 matching bases. Germline values: CDR1 SGHDT, CDR2 YYEEEE. The CDR3 loop spans 13 amino acids. V was trimmed by 5 bases and J by 2 bases, leaving 10 bases between them. The chain's CDR3 is CASSQDRQETQYF. The CDR3 coding sequence is TGTGCCAGCAGTCAAGACAGGCAAGAGACCCAGTACTTC.

This clonotype occurred many times. J is TRBJ1-2 and V is TRBV6-1; TRBD1 agrees at 7 bases. Germline V gene sequence: CDR1 MNHNS, CDR2 SASEGT. CDR3 length: 13 residues. J gave up 6 bases and V 8 bases, and 9 bases lay outside the gene matches. The CDR3 sequence is CASQSDRENGYTF. In DNA form, the CDR3 reads TGTGCCAGCCAGTCCGACAGGGAGAATGGCTACACCTTC.

This rearrangement joins TRBV28 to TRBJ1-2; 9 positions match TRBD1. The CDR3 has 17 amino acids. Germline assignment: CDR1 MDHEN and CDR2 SYDVKM. V trimming: 2 bases; J trimming: 7 bases; junction bases outside the gene matches: 14. The CDR3 DNA is TGTGCCAGCAGTTTAGGCACAGGGGGCGCGATCCTAGCTGGCTACACCTTC. Its protein is CASSLGTGGAILAGYTF.

Ten or more counts support this clonotype. The rearrangement joins TRBV7-9 to TRBJ2-7; 8 nucleotides line up with TRBD2. The germline gives CDR1 SEHNR, CDR2 FQNEAQ (reference sequence). The CDR3 is made up of 15 amino acids. V lost 0 bases, J lost 4 bases, and 5 bases stayed unmatched. The CDR3 coding sequence is TGTGCCAGCAGCTTAGCGAGCGGGAGAATGTACGAGCAGTACTTC. Translating it yields CASSLASGRMYEQYF.

This clonotype was seen a handful of times. The CDR3 carries no conserved terminal phenylalanine or tryptophan, so it likely arises from a read error. This chain links TRBV28 with TRBJ1-1; no definite D call. The CDR3 covers 13 residues. Trimming took off 2 bases at V and 0 bases at J, with 4 bases between the two ends. Germline-derived CDR1 and CDR2 are MDHEN and SYDVKM. CDR3 residues: CASSLRVNTEAFL. The CDR3 coding sequence is TGTGCCAGCAGTTTAAGGGTGAACACTGAAGCTTTCCTT.

This clonotype was recorded many times. J is TRBJ2-1 and V is TRBV6-1, with TRBD2 matching 8 bases. J lost 9 bases, V lost 1 base, and 5 bases had no gene match. The CDR3 is 14 residues long. The V gene's germline CDR1 is MNHNS and CDR2 SASEGT. The CDR3 reads CASSEGTSIAEQFF. The CDR3 DNA reads TGTGCCAGCAGTGAAGGGACTAGCATAGCTGAGCAGTTCTTC.

This clonotype appeared many times. This chain connects TRBV14 to TRBJ2-3, with 8 bases fitting TRBD2. The CDR3 covers 14 residues. CDR1 and CDR2 from the germline V gene are SGHDN and FVKESK. Trimming cost V 8 bases and J 4 bases; bases outside gene matches: 8. CDR3 sequence: CASERSGRPDTQYF. CDR3 nucleotides: TGTGCCAGCGAGCGGAGCGGGAGACCAGATACGCAGTATTTT.

This clonotype was observed a handful of times. This rearrangement joins TRBV29-1 to TRBJ1-4, with no clear D. The germline gives CDR1 SQVTM, CDR2 ANQGSEA. V lost 7 bases to trimming and J lost 7 bases, with 13 bases between them. This CDR3 region has 12 residues. CDR3 DNA sequence: TGCAGCGGGCGTTTAGGCGGTGAAAAACTGTTTTTT. The encoded protein is CSGRLGGEKLFF.

This clonotype was counted between two and nine times. The germline gene is not matched at one end of the junction; a read error may be the cause. The chain combines TRBV7-7 with TRBJ2-1; D is possibly TRBD2 (6 bases). CDR1 is SSHAT and CDR2 is FNYEAQ in the germline V gene (reference sequence). The CDR3 has 12 amino acids. The chain's CDR3 is CASSPEGDEQFF. CDR3 nucleotides: TGTGCTAGCAGCCCGGAGGGAGATGAGCAGTTCTTC.

There are many counts of this clonotype. V is TRBV6-1 and J is TRBJ1-4; D is uncertain. The CDR3 length is 14 residues. V dropped 3 bases and J dropped 5 bases, with 10 bases sitting between them. Germline values: CDR1 MNHNS, CDR2 SASEGT. DNA of the CDR3: TGTGCCAGCAGTGACCCCGGATTAAATGAAAAACTGTTTTTT. It specifies CASSDPGLNEKLFF.

The gene calls are TRBV6-1 and TRBJ2-5; D call uncertain. CDR1 and CDR2 (germline): MNHNS, SASEGT. The CDR3 contains 15 residues. V lost 0 bases, J lost 1 base, and 9 bases lay in between. The CDR3 sequence: CASSEAGLPQETQYF. The CDR3 DNA reads as TGTGCCAGCAGTGAAGCTGGCCTCCCCCAAGAGACCCAGTACTTC.

This chain links TRBV19 with TRBJ2-5, with a possible D match to TRBD1 (5 bases). Germline V gene lookup returns CDR1 LNHDA and CDR2 SQIVND (reference sequence). The CDR3 has 12 amino acids. V shed 7 bases and J shed 4 bases, with 10 bases lying between them. CDR3 in amino acids: CASKDKGETQYF. The CDR3 region has the DNA TGTGCCAGTAAGGACAAGGGAGAGACCCAGTACTTC.

In its sample, this clonotype was seen many times. CDR3 DNA: TGCGCCAGCAGCGTTCAGGGAGATAAGGATACGCAGTATTTT. This translates into CASSVQGDKDTQYF. The chain couples TRBV5-1 to TRBJ2-3; D possibly uses TRBD1 or TRBD2 (5 bases each). Trimming removed 4 bases at V and 6 bases at J, with 15 bases between. CDR3 length: 14 amino acids. Germline loops: CDR1 SGHRS, CDR2 YFSETQ.

At least ten counts were recorded for this clonotype. V usage is TRBV3-1 and J usage is TRBJ1-2; D possibly corresponds to TRBD1 (5 bases). The CDR3 extends over 13 amino acids. Deletions cut 3 bases from V and 4 bases from J, with 9 bases between. Looked up from germline, CDR1 is LGHDT and CDR2 is YNNKEL (reference sequence). CDR3: CASSQRGGYGYTF. CDR3 nucleotides: TGTGCCAGCAGCCAGCGGGGGGGCTATGGCTACACCTTC.